This TCR beta chain was sequenced during a study of CD8 T cells in ankylosing spondylitis. Broader study findings: There was a TCR beta motif, made of several highly homologous variants, that appeared characteristic of ankylosing spondylitis blood. Reportedly, significant enrichment of disease-linked clones occurred in matched ankylosing spondylitis synovial fluid.

For TCR beta, libraries came from quantitative 5'-RACE with molecular barcodes. TCRdb reanalysed the 5' RACE reads using MiXCR and keeps one entry per CDR3 protein. The sample has about 240,000 distinct CDR3 sequences; roughly 8.6% are singletons. The V segment lost 5 bases and the J segment 7 bases; nucleotides outside the gene matches: 6. This CDR3 has 15 amino acids. Germline lookup yields CDR1 MNHEY and CDR2 SMNVEV (reference sequence). A remark on this clonotype: Its target is not known.

Sequencing was performed on blood, either unsorted or a sorted T cell fraction (not recorded which). The origin of this receptor is a male donor with ankylosing spondylitis or in good health (not recorded which). The chain combines TRBV27 with TRBJ2-1; 12 bases are shared with TRBD2. CDR3 sequence: CASSPTGTSGNEQFF. In nucleotides, the CDR3 is TGTGCCAGCAGTCCTACCGGGACTAGCGGGAATGAGCAGTTCTTC.